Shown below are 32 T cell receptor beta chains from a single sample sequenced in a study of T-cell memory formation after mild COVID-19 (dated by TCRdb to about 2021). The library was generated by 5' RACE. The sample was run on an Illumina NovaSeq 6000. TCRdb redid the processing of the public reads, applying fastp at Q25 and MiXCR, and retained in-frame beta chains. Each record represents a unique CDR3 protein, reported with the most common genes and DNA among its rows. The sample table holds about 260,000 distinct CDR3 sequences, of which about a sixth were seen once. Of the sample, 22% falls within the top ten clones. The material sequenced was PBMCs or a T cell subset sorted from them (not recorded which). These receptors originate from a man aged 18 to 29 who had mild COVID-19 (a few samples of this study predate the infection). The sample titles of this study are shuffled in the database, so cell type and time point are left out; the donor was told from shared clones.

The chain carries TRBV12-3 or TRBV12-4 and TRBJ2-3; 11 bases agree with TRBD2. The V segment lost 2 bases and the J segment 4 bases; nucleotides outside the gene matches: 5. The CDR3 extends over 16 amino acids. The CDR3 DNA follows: TGTGCCAGCAGTTTAATTGGTAGCGGGGGGGCAGATACGCAGTATTTT. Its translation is CASSLIGSGGADTQYF.

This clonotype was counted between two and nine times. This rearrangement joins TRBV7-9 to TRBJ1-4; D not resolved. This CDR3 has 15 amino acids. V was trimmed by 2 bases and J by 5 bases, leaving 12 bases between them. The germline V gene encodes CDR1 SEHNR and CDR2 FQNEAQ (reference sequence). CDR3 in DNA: TGTGCCAGCAGCTTATCGTCCGTGAGAAATGAAAAACTGTTTTTT. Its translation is CASSLSSVRNEKLFF.

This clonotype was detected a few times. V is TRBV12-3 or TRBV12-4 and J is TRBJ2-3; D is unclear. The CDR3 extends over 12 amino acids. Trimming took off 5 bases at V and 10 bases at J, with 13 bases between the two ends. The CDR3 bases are TGTGCCAGCAGTGTCATGGGGATGTCGCAGTATTTT. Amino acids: CASSVMGMSQYF.

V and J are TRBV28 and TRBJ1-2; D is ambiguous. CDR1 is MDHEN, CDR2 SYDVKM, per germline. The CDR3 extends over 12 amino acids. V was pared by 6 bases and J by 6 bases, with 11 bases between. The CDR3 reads CASRGNPDGYTF. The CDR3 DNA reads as TGTGCCAGCAGGGGTAACCCAGATGGCTACACCTTC.

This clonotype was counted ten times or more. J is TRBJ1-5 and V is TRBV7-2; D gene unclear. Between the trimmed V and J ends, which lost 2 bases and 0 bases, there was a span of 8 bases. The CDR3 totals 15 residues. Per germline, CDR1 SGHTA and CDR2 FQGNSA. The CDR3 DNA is TGTGCCAGCAGCTTAAAGTATTATAGCAATCAGCCCCAGCATTTT. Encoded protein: CASSLKYYSNQPQHF.

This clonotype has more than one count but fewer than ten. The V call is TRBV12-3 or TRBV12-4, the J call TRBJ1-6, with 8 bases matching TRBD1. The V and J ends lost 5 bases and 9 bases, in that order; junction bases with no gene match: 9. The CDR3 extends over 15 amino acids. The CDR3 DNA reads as TGTGCCAGCAGTCCGACAGGGGCGCGGAGTTCACCCCTCCACTTT. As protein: CASSPTGARSSPLHF.

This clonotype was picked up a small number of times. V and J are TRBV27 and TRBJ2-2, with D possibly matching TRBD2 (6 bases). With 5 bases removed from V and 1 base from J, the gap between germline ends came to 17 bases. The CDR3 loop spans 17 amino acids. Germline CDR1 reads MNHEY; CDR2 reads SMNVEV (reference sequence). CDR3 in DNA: TGTGCCAGCAGTCCCACAGTTTGGGGGGTGAACACCGGGGAGCTGTTTTTT. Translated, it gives CASSPTVWGVNTGELFF.

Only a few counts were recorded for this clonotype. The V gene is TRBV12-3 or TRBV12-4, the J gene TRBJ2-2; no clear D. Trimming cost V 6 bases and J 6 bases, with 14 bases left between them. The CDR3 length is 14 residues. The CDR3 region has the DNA TGTGCCAGCAGGGAAGAGGTCTGGGCCGGGGAGCTGTTTTTT. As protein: CASREEVWAGELFF.

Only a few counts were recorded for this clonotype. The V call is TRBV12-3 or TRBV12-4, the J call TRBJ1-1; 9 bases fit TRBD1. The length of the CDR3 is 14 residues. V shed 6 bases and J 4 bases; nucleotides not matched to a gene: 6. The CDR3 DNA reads TGTGCCAGCAGCCGTACAGGGGGCACCACTGAAGCTTTCTTT. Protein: CASSRTGGTTEAFF.

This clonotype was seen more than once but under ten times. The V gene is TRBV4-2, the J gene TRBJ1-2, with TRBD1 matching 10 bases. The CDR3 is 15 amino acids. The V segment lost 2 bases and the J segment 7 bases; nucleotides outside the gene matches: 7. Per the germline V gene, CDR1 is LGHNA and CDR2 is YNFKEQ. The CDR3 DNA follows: TGTGCCAGCAGCCAACTTCAGGACAGGGGGGCTGGCTACACCTTC. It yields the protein CASSQLQDRGAGYTF.

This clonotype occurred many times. CDR3: CASSLAPEFYGYTF. DNA for the CDR3: TGCGCCAGCAGCTTGGCCCCGGAATTTTATGGCTACACCTTC. The chain is built from TRBV5-1 and TRBJ1-2, with D unclear. Germline V gives CDR1 SGHRS, CDR2 YFSETQ. Trimming took off 0 bases at V and 5 bases at J, with 11 bases between the two ends. This CDR3 is built from 14 residues.

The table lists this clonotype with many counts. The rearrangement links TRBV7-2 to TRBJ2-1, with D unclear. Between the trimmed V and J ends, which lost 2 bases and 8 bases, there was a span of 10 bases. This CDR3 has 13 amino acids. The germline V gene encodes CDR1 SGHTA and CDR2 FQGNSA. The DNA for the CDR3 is TGTGCCAGCAGCTTAAGGCAGCTTGATGAGCAGTTCTTC. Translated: CASSLRQLDEQFF.

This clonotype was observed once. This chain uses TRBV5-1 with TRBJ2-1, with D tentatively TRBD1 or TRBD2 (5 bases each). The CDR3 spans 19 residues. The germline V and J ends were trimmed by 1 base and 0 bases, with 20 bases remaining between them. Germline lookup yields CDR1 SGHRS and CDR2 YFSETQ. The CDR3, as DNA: TGCGCCAGCAGCTTGAGAATAACGCCGCTGAGGGGCTCCTACAATGAGCAGTTCTTC. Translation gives CASSLRITPLRGSYNEQFF.

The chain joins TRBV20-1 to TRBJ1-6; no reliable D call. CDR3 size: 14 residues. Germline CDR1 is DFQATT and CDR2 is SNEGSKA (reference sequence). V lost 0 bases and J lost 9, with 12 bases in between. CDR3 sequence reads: CSARETRVGSPLHF. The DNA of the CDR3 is TGCAGTGCTAGAGAGACCCGAGTTGGTTCACCCCTCCACTTT.

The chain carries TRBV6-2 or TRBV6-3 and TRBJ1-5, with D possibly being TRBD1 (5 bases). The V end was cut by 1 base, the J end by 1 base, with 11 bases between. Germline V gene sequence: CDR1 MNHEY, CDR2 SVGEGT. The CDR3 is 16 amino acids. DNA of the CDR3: TGTGCCAGCAGTTACTTCCGACAGACAAGCAATCAGCCCCAGCATTTT. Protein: CASSYFRQTSNQPQHF.

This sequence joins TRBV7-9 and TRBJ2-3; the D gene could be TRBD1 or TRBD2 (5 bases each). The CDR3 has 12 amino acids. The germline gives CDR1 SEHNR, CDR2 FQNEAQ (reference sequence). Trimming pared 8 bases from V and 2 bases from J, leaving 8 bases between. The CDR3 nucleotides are TGTGCCAGCGGGGGACCCACAGATACGCAGTATTTT. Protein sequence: CASGGPTDTQYF.

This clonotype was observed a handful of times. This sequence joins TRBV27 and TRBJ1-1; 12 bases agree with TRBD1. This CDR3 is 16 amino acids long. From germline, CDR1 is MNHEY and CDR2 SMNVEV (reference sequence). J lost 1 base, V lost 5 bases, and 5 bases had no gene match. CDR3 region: CASSLRGQGANTEAFF. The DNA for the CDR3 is TGTGCCAGCAGTCTACGGGGACAGGGGGCGAACACTGAAGCTTTCTTT.

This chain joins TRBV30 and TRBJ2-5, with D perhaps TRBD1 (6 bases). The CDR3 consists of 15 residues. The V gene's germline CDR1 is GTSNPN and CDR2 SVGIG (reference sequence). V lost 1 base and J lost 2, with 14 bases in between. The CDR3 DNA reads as TGTGCCTGGAGTGAGAGGGGGACCTTTCAAGAGACCCAGTACTTC. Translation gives CAWSERGTFQETQYF.

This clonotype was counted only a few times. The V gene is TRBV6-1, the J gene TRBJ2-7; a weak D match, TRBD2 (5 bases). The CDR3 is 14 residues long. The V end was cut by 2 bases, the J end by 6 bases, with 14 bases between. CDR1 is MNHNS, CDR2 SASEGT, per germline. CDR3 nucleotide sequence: TGTGCCAGCAGTGAAAACGCTATAGCGCGCGAGCAGTACGTC. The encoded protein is CASSENAIAREQYV.

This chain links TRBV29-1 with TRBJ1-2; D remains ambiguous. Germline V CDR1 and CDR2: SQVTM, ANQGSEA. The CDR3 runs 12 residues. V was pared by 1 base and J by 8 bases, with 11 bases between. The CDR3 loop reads CSVEGSFGGYTF. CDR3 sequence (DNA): TGCAGCGTTGAAGGAAGCTTCGGGGGCTACACCTTC.

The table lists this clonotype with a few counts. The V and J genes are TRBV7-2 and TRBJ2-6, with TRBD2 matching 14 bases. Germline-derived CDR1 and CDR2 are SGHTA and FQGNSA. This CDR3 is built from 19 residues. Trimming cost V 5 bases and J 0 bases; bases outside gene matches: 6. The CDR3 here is CASSGLAGGLNSGANVLTF. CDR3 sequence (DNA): TGTGCCAGCAGCGGACTAGCGGGGGGCCTAAACTCTGGGGCCAACGTCCTGACTTTC. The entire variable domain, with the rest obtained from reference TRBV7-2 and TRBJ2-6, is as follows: GAGVSQSPSNKVTEKGKDVELRCDPISGHTALYWYRQSLGQGLEFLIYFQGNSAPDKSGLPSDRFSAERTGGSVSTLTIQRTQQEDSAVYLCASSGLAGGLNSGANVLTFGAGSRLTVL.

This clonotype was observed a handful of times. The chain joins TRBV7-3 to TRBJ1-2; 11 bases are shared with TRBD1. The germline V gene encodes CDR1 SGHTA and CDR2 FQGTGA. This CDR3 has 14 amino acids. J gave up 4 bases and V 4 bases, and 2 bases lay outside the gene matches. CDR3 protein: CASSSGTGGYGYTF. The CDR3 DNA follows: TGTGCCAGCAGCTCCGGGACAGGGGGCTATGGCTACACCTTC.

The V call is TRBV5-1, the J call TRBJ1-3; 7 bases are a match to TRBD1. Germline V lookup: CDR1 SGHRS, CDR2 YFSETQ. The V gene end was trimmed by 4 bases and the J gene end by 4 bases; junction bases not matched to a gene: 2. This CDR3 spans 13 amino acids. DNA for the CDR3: TGCGCCAGCAGCCGACAGGGCGGAAACACCATATATTTT. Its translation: CASSRQGGNTIYF.

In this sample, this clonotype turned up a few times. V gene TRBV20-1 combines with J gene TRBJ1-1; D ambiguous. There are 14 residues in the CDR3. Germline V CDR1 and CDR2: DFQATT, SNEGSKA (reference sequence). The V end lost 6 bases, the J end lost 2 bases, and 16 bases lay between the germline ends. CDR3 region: CSANPAEANTEAFF. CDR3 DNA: TGCAGTGCAAACCCGGCCGAGGCTAACACTGAAGCTTTCTTT.

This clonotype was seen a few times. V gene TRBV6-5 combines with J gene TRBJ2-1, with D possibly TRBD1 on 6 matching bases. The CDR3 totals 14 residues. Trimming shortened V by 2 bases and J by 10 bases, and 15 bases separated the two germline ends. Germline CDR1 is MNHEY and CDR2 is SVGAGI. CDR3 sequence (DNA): TGTGCCAGCAGTTACAGTGAACAGGGTTGGGAGCAGTTCTTC. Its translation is CASSYSEQGWEQFF.

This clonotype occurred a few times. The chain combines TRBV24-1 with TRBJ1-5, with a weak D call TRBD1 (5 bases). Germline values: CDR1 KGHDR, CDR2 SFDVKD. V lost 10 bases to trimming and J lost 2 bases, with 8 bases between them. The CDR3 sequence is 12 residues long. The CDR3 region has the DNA TGTGCCACGGGAGGGGGCAATCAGCCCCAGCATTTT. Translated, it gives CATGGGNQPQHF.

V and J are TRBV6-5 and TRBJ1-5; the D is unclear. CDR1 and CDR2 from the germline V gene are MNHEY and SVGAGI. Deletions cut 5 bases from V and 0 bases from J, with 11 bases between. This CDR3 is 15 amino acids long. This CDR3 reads CASSLHIYSNQPQHF. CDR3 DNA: TGTGCCAGCAGTCTACATATTTATAGCAATCAGCCCCAGCATTTT.

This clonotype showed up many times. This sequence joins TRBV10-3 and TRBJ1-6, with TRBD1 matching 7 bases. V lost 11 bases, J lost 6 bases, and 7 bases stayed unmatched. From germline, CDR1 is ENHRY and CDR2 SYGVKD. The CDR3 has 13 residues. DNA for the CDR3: TGTGCCGTCAACAGGGGACCTAATTCACCCCTCCACTTT. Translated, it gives CAVNRGPNSPLHF.

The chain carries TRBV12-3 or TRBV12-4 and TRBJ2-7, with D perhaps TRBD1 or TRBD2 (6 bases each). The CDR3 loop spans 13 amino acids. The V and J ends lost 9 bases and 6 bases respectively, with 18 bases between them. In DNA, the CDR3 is TGTGCCAGAACCCGTGGCAGGGGAGGCGAGCAGTACTTC. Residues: CARTRGRGGEQYF.

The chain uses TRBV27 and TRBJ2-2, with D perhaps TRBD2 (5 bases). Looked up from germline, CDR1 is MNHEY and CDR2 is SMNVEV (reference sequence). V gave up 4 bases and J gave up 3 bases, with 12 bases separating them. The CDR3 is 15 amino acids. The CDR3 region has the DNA TGTGCCAGCAGTTCTACGAGGGATCACACCGGGGAGCTGTTTTTT. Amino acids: CASSSTRDHTGELFF.

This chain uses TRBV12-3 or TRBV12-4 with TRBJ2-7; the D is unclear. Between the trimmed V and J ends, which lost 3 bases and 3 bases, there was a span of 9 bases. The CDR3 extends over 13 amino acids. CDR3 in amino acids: CASSLADGYEQYF. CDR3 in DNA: TGTGCCAGCAGTTTGGCGGACGGCTACGAGCAGTACTTC.

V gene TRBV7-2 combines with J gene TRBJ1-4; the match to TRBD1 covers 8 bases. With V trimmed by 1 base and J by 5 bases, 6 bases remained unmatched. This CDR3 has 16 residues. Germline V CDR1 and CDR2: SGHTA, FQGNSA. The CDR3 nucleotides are TGTGCCAGCAGCTTAGTGTGGGGACAGGCGAATGAAAAACTGTTTTTT. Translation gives CASSLVWGQANEKLFF.